This TCR beta chain was captured in a study of blood T cell repertoires in COVID-19 (dated by TCRdb to the early 2020s). Looking at the study overall: Collaborator samples came from the United States, Italy and Spain and covered acute and convalescent phases of COVID-19. The prospective study material was composed of cDNA or gDNA derived from T cells, B-cell-depleted T cells, or PBMCs. Deeply sampled blood TCRbeta repertoires from subjects exposed to, actively infected with, or recovered from COVID-19 were included in the dataset. The repertoires were released in a freely available public database intended as a resource for research on the immune response to SARS-CoV-2. Samples were obtained from the ongoing ImmuneRACE study (first 160 participants) and from about 1,300 subjects provided by 6 global collaborators. Nearly every sample came with metadata listing a de-identified subject ID, COVID-19 status, age in years and sex. Where available, HLA class I and class II types were obtained from metadata supplied by the sample provider rather than from assay-based typing.

Collaborating institutions collected whole blood in K2EDTA tubes following their own protocols. For TCRbeta analysis, collaborators shipped samples as frozen whole blood, isolated PBMCs, or DNA extracted from either of those sample types. The investigation overall reported the following: How much clinical and demographic metadata was included differed by source and by participant, and the metadata was provided uncurated.

A word on this clone: Its antigen is still unknown. No base-level quality is on record; no much larger clone is a single base apart. Different DNA sequences within this sample yield the same CDR3.

TCRbeta CDR3 regions were amplified from genomic DNA by means of the immunoSEQ Assay, a bias-controlled multiplex PCR. The authors' pipeline ran thus. Within the assay, amplification of reference gene primers was used to estimate how many nucleated cells each sample contained. To quantify the absolute abundance of each unique TCRbeta CDR3 rearrangement, sequence reads were collapsed and filtered. For each sample, productive Simpson clonality was calculated as the square root of Simpson's diversity index over productive rearrangements. Imported from immuneACCESS, the table was reduced by TCRdb to in-frame sequences with V and J called. These copies leave out some clones; in studies compared against another copy, an unresolved V gene accounts for under half, and the cause of the remainder is not known. V, J and clone size derive from that table, while D and trimming were established from the DNA sequence. The sample table lists fewer than 65,000 clones, approximately 90% of them with a count of one. The ten largest clones take up 7% to 8% of the sample.

Including the terminal cysteine and phenylalanine, the CDR3 comprises 13 residues. The only DNA kept is the CDR3, 39 bases in frame from the first base. Per the germline V gene (reference sequence), LNHDA is the CDR1 and SQIVND is the CDR2. For this chain, trimming is 6 bases at the V end and 0 bases at the J end, and the number of junction bases without a gene match is 0. The sequenced sample consisted of peripheral blood. This TCR was sampled from a woman aged 55 to 70 with active or convalescent COVID-19. The chain is encoded by TRBV19 joined to TRBJ2-7, with 9 bases aligning to TRBD2. The nucleotide sequence is TGTGCCAGTAGACTAGCGGGCTCCTACGAGCAGTACTTC. Its translation is CASRLAGSYEQYF. The CDR3 plus the reference TRBV19 and TRBJ2-7 genes for the other parts give the full variable domain: DGGITQSPKYLFRKEGQNVTLSCEQNLNHDAMYWYRQDPGQGLRLIYYSQIVNDFQKGDIAEGYSVSREKKESFPLTVTSAQKNPTAFYLCASRLAGSYEQYFGPGTRLTVT.